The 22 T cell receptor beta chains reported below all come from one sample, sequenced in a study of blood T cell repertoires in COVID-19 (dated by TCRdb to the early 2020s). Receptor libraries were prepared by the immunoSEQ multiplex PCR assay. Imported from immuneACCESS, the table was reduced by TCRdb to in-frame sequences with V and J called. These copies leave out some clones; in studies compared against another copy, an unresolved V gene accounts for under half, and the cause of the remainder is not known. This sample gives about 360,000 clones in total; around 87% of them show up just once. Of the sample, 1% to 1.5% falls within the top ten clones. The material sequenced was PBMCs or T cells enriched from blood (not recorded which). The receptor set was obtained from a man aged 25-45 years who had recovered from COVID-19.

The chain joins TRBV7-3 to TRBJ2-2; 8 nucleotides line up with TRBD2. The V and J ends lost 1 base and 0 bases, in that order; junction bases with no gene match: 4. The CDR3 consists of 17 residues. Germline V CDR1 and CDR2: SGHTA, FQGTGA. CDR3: CASSLNSGGANTGELFF. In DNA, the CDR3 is TGTGCCAGCAGCTTAAATTCCGGGGGGGCGAACACCGGGGAGCTGTTTTTT.

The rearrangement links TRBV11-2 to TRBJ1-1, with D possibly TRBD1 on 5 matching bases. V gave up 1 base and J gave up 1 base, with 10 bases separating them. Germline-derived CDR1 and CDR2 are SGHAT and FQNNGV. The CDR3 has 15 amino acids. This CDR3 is CASSLVRGENTEAFF. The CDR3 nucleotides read TGTGCCAGCAGCTTAGTTCGGGGGGAGAACACTGAAGCTTTCTTT.

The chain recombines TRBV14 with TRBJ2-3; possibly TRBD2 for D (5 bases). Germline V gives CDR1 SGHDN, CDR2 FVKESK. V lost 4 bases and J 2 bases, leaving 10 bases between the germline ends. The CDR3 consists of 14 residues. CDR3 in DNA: TGTGCCAGCAGCCGGCAGCGGTACACAGATACGCAGTATTTT. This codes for CASSRQRYTDTQYF.

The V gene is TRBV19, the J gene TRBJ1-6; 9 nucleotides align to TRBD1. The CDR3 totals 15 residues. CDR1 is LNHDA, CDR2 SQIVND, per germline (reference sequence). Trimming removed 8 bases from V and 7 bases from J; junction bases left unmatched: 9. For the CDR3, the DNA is TGTGCCAGTTCGCCGGACAGGGGAAACAATTCACCCCTCCACTTT. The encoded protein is CASSPDRGNNSPLHF.

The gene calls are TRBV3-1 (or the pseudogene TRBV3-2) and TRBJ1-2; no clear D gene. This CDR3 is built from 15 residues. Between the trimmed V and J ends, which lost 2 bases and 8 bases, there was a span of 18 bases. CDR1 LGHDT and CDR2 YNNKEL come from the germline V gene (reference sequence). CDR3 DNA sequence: TGTGCCAGCAGCCAAATCCCCGGGGAGAAACGAGGCTACACCTTC. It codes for CASSQIPGEKRGYTF.

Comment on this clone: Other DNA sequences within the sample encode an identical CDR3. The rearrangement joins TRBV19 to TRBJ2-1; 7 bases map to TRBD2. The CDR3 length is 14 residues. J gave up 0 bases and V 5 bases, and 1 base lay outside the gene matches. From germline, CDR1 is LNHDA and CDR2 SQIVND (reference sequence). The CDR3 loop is CASSWGGSYNEQFF. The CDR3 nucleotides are TGTGCCAGTAGTTGGGGGGGCTCCTACAATGAGCAGTTCTTC.

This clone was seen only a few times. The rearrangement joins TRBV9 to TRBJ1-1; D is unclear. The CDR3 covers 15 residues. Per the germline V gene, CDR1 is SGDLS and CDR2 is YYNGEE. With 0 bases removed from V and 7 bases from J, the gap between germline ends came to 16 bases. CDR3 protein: CASSVGPPLEGEAFF. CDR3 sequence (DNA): TGTGCCAGCAGCGTAGGTCCCCCCCTAGAGGGTGAAGCTTTCTTT.

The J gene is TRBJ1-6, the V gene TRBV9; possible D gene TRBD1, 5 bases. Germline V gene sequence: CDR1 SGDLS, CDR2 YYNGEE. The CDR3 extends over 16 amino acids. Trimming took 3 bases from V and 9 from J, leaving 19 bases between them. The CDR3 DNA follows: TGTGCCAGCAGCGGAGCCTCCGGGACCGGGGGTTCACCCCTCCACTTT. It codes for CASSGASGTGGSPLHF.

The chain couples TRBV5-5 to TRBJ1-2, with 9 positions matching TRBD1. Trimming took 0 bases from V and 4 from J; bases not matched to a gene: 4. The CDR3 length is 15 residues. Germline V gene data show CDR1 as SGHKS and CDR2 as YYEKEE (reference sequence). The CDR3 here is CASSLDRGQGYGYTF. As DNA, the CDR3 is TGTGCCAGCAGCTTGGACAGGGGGCAGGGCTATGGCTACACCTTC.

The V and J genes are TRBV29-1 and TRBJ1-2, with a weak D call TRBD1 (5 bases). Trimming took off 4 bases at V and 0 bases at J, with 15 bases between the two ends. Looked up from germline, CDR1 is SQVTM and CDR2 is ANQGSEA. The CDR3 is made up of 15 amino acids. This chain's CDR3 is CSVVAEQETNYGYTF. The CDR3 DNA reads TGCAGCGTTGTGGCCGAACAGGAAACTAACTATGGCTACACCTTC. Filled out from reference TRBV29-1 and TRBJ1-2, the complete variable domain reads SAVISQKPSRDICQRGTSLTIQCQVDSQVTMMFWYRQQPGQSLTLIATANQGSEATYESGFVIDKFPISRPNLTFSTLTVSNMSPEDSSIYLCSVVAEQETNYGYTFGSGTRLTVV.

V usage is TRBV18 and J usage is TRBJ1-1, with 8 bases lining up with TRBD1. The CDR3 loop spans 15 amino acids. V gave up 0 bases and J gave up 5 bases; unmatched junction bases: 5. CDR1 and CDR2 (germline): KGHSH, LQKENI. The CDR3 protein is CASSPPGRGRTEAFF. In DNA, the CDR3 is TGTGCCAGCTCACCACCCGGCAGGGGGCGGACTGAAGCTTTCTTT.

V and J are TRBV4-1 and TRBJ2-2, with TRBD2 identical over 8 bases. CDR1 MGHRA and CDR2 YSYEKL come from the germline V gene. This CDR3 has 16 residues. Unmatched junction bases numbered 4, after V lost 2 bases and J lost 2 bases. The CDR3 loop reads CASSQPRGGNTGELFF. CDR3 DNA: TGCGCCAGCAGCCAACCCCGGGGGGGAAACACCGGGGAGCTGTTTTTT.

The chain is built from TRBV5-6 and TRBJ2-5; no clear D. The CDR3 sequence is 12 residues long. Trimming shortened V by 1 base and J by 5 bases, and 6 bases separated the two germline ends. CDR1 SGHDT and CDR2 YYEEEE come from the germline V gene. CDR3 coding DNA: TGTGCCAGCAGCTTGTCAATTGAGACCCAGTACTTC. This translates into CASSLSIETQYF. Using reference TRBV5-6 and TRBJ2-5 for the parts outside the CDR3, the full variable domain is DAGVTQSPTHLIKTRGQQVTLRCSPKSGHDTVSWYQQALGQGPQFIFQYYEEEERQRGNFPDRFSGHQFPNYSSELNVNALLLGDSALYLCASSLSIETQYFGPGTRLLVL.

The DNA for the CDR3 is TGTGCCAGTAGTATAAACCAGGGGATCTATAGCAATCAGCCCCAGCATTTT. It translates to CASSINQGIYSNQPQHF. The rearrangement joins TRBV19 to TRBJ1-5; weak D call: TRBD1 (6 bases). Trimming took off 2 bases at V and 0 bases at J, with 14 bases between the two ends. This CDR3 has 17 residues. The germline CDR1 and CDR2 sequences are LNHDA and SQIVND (reference sequence).

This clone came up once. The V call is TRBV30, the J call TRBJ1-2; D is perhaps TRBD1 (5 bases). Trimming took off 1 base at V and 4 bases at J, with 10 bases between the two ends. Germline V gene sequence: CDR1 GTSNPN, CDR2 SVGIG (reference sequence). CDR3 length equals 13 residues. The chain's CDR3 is CAWSAGSGYGYTF. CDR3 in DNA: TGTGCCTGGAGTGCAGGGTCTGGCTATGGCTACACCTTC. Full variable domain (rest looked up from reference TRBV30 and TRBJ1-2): SQTIHQWPATLVQPVGSPLSLECTVEGTSNPNLYWYRQAAGRGLQLLFYSVGIGQISSEVPQNLSASRPQDRQFILSSKKLLLSDSGFYLCAWSAGSGYGYTFGSGTRLTVV.

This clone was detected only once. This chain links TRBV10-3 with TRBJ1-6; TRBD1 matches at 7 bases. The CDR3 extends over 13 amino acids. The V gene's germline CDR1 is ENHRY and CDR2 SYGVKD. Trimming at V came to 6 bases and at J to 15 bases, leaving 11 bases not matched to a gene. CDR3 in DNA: TGTGCCATCAGCGAGACAGGGCCACTGGTCCTCCACTTT. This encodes CAISETGPLVLHF.

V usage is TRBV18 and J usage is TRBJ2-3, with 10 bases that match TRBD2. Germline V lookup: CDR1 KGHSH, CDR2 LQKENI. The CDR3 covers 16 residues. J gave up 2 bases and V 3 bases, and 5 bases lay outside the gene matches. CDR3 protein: CASSPRTSGNTDTQYF. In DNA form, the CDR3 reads TGTGCCAGCTCACCGCGGACTAGCGGAAACACAGATACGCAGTATTTT.

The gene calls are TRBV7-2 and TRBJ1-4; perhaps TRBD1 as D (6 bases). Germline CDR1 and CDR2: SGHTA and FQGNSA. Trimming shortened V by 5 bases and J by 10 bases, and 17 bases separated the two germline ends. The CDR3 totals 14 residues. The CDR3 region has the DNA TGTGCCAGCAGCCAAACAGGGCGTGGGGGAAAACTGTTTTTT. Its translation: CASSQTGRGGKLFF.

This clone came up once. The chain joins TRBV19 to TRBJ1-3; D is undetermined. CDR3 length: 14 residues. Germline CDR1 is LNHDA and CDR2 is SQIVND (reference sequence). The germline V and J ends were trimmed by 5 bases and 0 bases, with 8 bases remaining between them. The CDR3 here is CASSQVRSGNTIYF. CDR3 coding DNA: TGTGCCAGTAGTCAGGTCCGCTCTGGAAACACCATATATTTT.

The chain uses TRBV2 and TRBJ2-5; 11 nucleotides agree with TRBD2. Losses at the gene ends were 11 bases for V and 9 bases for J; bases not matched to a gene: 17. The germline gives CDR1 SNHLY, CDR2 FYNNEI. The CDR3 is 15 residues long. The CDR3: CAGTSGTGAAGSQYF. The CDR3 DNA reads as TGTGCCGGGACTAGCGGCACAGGGGCCGCCGGGTCCCAGTACTTC.

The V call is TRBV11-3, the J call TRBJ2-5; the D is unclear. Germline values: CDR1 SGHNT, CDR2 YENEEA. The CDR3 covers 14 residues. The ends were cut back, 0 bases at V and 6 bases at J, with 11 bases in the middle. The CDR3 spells CASSLEVGSQTQYF. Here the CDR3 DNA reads TGTGCCAGCAGCTTAGAGGTTGGCTCCCAGACCCAGTACTTC. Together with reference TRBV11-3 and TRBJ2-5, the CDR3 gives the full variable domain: EAGVVQSPRYKIIEKKQPVAFWCNPISGHNTLYWYLQNLGQGPELLIRYENEEAVDDSQLPKDRFSAERLKGVDSTLKIQPAELGDSAVYLCASSLEVGSQTQYFGPGTRLLVL.

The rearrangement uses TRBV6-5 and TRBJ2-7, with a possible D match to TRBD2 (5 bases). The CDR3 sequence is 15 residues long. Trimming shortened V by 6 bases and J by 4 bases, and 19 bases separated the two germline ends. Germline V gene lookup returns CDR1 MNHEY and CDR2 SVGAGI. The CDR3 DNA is TGTGCCAGCAGACCTCTGCCGGGAACCCTTTACGAGCAGTACTTC. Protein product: CASRPLPGTLYEQYF.